Listed below are T cell receptor beta chains from one sample, sequenced in a study of blood T cell repertoires in COVID-19. Profiled with immunoSEQ multiplex PCR; TCRdb holds only in-frame clones, not every one. Of 60,000 to 90,000 clones in the sample, 75% to 90% were seen once. Specimen: peripheral blood. All receptors derive from a human donor in a cohort sampled during active COVID-19. Each CDR3 is given with its conserved first and last residue. Each record gives: J gene, V gene, CDR3 protein.

TRBJ2-5 | TRBV27 | CASSFTPPTTGGDIQETQYF
TRBJ2-7 | TRBV11-3 | CASSLNRLAGGTYEQYF
TRBJ2-1 | TRBV19 | CASSKWGTLQDNEQFF
TRBJ1-2 | TRBV7-2 | CASSLRARTGANYGYTF
TRBJ2-3 | TRBV2 | CASSDGDGRTDTQYF
TRBJ1-4 | TRBV5-5 | CASSLEGTAYEKLFF
TRBJ2-1 | TRBV29-1 | CSVLGSEQFF
TRBJ2-7 | TRBV19 | CASSKVASGTTPTFYEQYF
TRBJ1-1 | TRBV18 | CASSPGQPPAEAFF
TRBJ2-5 | TRBV7-9 | CASSLVVGPQETQYF
TRBJ1-6 | TRBV7-2 | CASSPTPGNDSPLHF
TRBJ2-1 | TRBV18 | CASSPTGGGRANEQFF
TRBJ1-5 | TRBV13 | CASSSGGVQPQHF
TRBJ2-1 | TRBV6-5 | CASRKELAGGGEQFF
TRBJ1-2 | TRBV3-1/TRBV3-2 | CASSQDVRGGLYYGYTF
TRBJ2-1 | TRBV2 | CASNKLAGNNEQFF
TRBJ1-5 | TRBV5-6 | CASSFSTGQGGQPQHF
TRBJ1-1 | TRBV4-1 | CASSQRGLNTEAFF
TRBJ2-3 | TRBV15 | CATSRKGREGDTQYF
TRBJ2-6 | TRBV27 | CASSLYSGRTGGANVLTF
TRBJ2-3 | TRBV28 | CASSLTRLAGTDTQYF
TRBJ2-1 | TRBV4-1 | CASSQESQGEFF
TRBJ2-5 | TRBV10-3 | CAISRKSGGVETQYF
TRBJ1-2 | TRBV5-1 | CASSLGTGPADGYTF
TRBJ2-7 | TRBV7-2 | CASSMVAGTYEQYF
TRBJ1-2 | TRBV5-5 | CASSLSGTGSGYTF
TRBJ1-3 | TRBV5-5 | CASSPAGGALGGNTIYF
TRBJ2-3 | TRBV7-3 | CASSLQGQGTDTQYF
TRBJ2-7 | TRBV18 | CASSQGSSSYEQYF
TRBJ2-2 | TRBV12-5 | CASGSGQGGGELFF
TRBJ2-1 | TRBV5-1 | CASSLLAGDYNEQFF
TRBJ2-5 | TRBV19 | CASSRRLVEEETQYF
TRBJ2-5 | TRBV6-1 | CASTEWAFRQGGETQYF
TRBJ2-1 | TRBV5-1 | CASSLGGGDEQFF
TRBJ2-2 | TRBV6-1 | CASSEGLTGELFF
TRBJ2-2 | TRBV11-2 | CASSLTGLNTGELFF
TRBJ1-2 | TRBV6-1 | CASSEGQGYGYTF
TRBJ1-1 | TRBV6-6 | CASSYSGGRTEAFF
TRBJ2-7 | TRBV21-1 | CASNLPSGQRYEQYF
TRBJ2-7 | TRBV11-2 | CASSLSDRNYEQYF
TRBJ2-6 | TRBV5-1 | CASRRRGSSRSGANVLTF
TRBJ2-1 | TRBV19 | CASEKKTSGSFNEQFF
TRBJ1-1 | TRBV19 | CASTTGTAVPEAFF
TRBJ2-5 | TRBV7-2 | CASSQSGFQETQYF
TRBJ2-1 | TRBV6-5 | CASSAGYNEQFF
TRBJ2-2 | TRBV7-9 | CASSPRQGGITGELFF
TRBJ1-5 | TRBV5-1 | CASSLARAGNQPQHF
TRBJ2-7 | TRBV6-5 | CASSYSPSGTYEQYF
TRBJ2-1 | TRBV18 | CASSPKAGEEFF
TRBJ2-7 | TRBV7-2 | CASSPRYPGYEQYF
TRBJ2-7 | TRBV6-5 | CASSRTGGTYEQYF
TRBJ2-1 | TRBV6-2/TRBV6-3 | CASSYTSGGVFSSYNEQFF
TRBJ1-5 | TRBV19 | CASSYGGSNQPQHF
TRBJ2-1 | TRBV5-1 | CASSLTVTNSYNEQFF
TRBJ1-1 | TRBV3-1/TRBV3-2 | CASRTGTEAFF
TRBJ1-6 | TRBV7-6 | CASSWQANSDNSPLHF
TRBJ2-3 | TRBV7-3 | CASSQTGTGGAASTDTQYF
TRBJ1-2 | TRBV2 | CASSEAGQGYTF
TRBJ2-1 | TRBV7-3 | CASSPQVGRGRNNEQFF
TRBJ1-3 | TRBV18 | CASSPGAVGNTIYF